One sample yielded the 4 T cell receptor beta chains listed below, sequenced in a study of T cell responses to AZD1222 COVID-19 vaccine. Clones were read by immunoSEQ multiplex PCR, and TCRdb kept only the in-frame ones, dropping some. Of roughly 70,000 clones listed, approximately 90% are singletons. Sequenced here: peripheral blood, sampled on day 0 of AZD1222 vaccination. These receptors originate from an adult in good health.

The chain recombines TRBV5-1 with TRBJ1-1; D gene ambiguous. CDR3 length equals 14 residues. V shed 4 bases and J shed 2 bases, with 12 bases lying between them. The germline gives CDR1 SGHRS, CDR2 YFSETQ. In DNA form, the CDR3 reads TGCGCCAGCAGCCCGACCCTACAAAACACTGAAGCTTTCTTT. This translates into CASSPTLQNTEAFF.

This clone appeared a few times. The genes are TRBV4-1 and TRBJ1-4, with a possible D match to TRBD1 (6 bases). The CDR3 contains 17 residues. V was pared by 4 bases and J by 3 bases, with 18 bases between. Germline V lookup: CDR1 MGHRA, CDR2 YSYEKL. The CDR3 loop is CASSLRDTALSNEKLFF. The DNA of the CDR3 is TGCGCCAGCAGCCTCCGGGACACCGCACTCTCTAATGAAAAACTGTTTTTT.

CDR3 sequence (DNA): TGTGCCAGCAAACCATCGGACAGGGACTATGGCTACACCTTC. Its translation is CASKPSDRDYGYTF. The chain recombines TRBV28 with TRBJ1-2, with 8 nucleotides matching TRBD1. Germline assignment: CDR1 MDHEN and CDR2 SYDVKM. Trimming cost V 7 bases and J 3 bases; bases outside gene matches: 7. This CDR3 is 14 amino acids long.

The chain employs TRBV27 and TRBJ2-4; 9 bases map to TRBD1. The CDR3 contains 14 residues. Germline-derived CDR1 and CDR2 are MNHEY and SMNVEV (reference sequence). V gave up 7 bases and J gave up 8 bases; unmatched junction bases: 9. For the CDR3, the DNA is TGTGCCAGCAATCACAGGGGGCCCGGGGACATTCAGTACTTC. Protein: CASNHRGPGDIQYF.